This entry lists 19 T cell receptor beta chains sequenced from one sample in a study of cytomegalovirus exposure and HLA in healthy donors. In the PCR, 60 Vbeta and 13 Jbeta primers were used. Data came from immunoSEQ multiplex PCR; TCRdb stores just in-frame clones and leaves some out. The table records more than 80,000 clones, approximately 76% of them present only once. Sequenced sample: PBMCs. The receptors originated from a woman aged 55-70 years in good health and CMV-seropositive.

V and J are TRBV7-2 and TRBJ2-7, with D possibly TRBD1 on 6 matching bases. Trimming stripped 5 bases from V and 0 bases from J, with 14 bases between. The CDR3 runs to 15 residues. Germline CDR1 and CDR2: SGHTA and FQGNSA. CDR3 in DNA: TGTGCCAGCAGCCCCGACAGGACGAGCTCCTACGAGCAGTACTTC. Translating gives CASSPDRTSSYEQYF. The whole variable domain, remainder taken from reference TRBV7-2 and TRBJ2-7, is GAGVSQSPSNKVTEKGKDVELRCDPISGHTALYWYRQSLGQGLEFLIYFQGNSAPDKSGLPSDRFSAERTGGSVSTLTIQRTQQEDSAVYLCASSPDRTSSYEQYFGPGTRLTVT.

The CDR3 spells CASSLGQGNTEAFF. For the CDR3, the DNA is TGTGCCAGCAGCTTGGGACAGGGGAACACTGAAGCTTTCTTT. The chain carries TRBV7-9 and TRBJ1-1; TRBD1 aligns across 9 bases. CDR1 and CDR2 (germline): SEHNR, FQNEAQ (reference sequence). The V and J ends lost 3 bases and 1 base, in that order; junction bases with no gene match: 0. The CDR3 is 14 residues long.

The rearrangement joins TRBV11-2 to TRBJ1-2; weak D call: TRBD1 (5 bases). This CDR3 is built from 15 residues. V was cut by 6 bases and J by 3 bases, with 17 bases left in between. Germline values: CDR1 SGHAT, CDR2 FQNNGV. The CDR3, as DNA: TGTGCCAGCAGGGTCCTGGGGGGGTACGACTATGGCTACACCTTC. As protein: CASRVLGGYDYGYTF.

The chain employs TRBV7-9 and TRBJ1-1; 7 positions match TRBD1. The CDR3 runs to 18 residues. Germline lookup yields CDR1 SEHNR and CDR2 FQNEAQ (reference sequence). With V trimmed by 1 base and J by 1 base, 12 bases remained unmatched. CDR3 coding DNA: TGTGCCAGCAGCTTAGTTTTGTCGCGGGACAGCCCGAACACTGAAGCTTTCTTT. Its translation is CASSLVLSRDSPNTEAFF.

The CDR3 bases are TGTGCCAGCAGATTTATAGATACGCAGTATTTT. This encodes CASRFIDTQYF. The V gene is TRBV2, the J gene TRBJ2-3; D is unresolved. V was shortened by 6 bases and J by 5 bases, with 6 bases between the two germline ends. The CDR3 is 11 amino acids. From germline, CDR1 is SNHLY and CDR2 FYNNEI.

The V call is TRBV7-2, the J call TRBJ1-5; D remains unclear. The germline V gene has CDR1 SGHTA and CDR2 FQGNSA. V lost 2 bases to trimming and J lost 2 bases, with 4 bases between them. This CDR3 spans 13 amino acids. CDR3 bases: TGTGCCAGCAGCTTAAGAGGCAATCAGCCCCAGCATTTT. This translates into CASSLRGNQPQHF.

This chain links TRBV5-8 with TRBJ2-3; TRBD2 agrees at 8 bases. CDR3 length: 18 residues. Germline V gene lookup returns CDR1 SGHTS and CDR2 YDEGEE. Trimming removed 0 bases from V and 2 bases from J; junction bases left unmatched: 11. CDR3 sequence reads: CASSLGLSSGLFTDTQYF. CDR3 DNA: TGTGCCAGCAGCTTGGGGTTATCTAGCGGGCTTTTCACAGATACGCAGTATTTT.

The rearrangement links TRBV18 to TRBJ2-7; 8 positions match TRBD2. The V and J ends lost 6 bases and 7 bases, in that order; junction bases with no gene match: 8. The V gene's germline CDR1 is KGHSH and CDR2 LQKENI. The CDR3 extends over 13 amino acids. CDR3 sequence: CASSPPGLGEQYF. The CDR3 coding sequence is TGTGCCAGCTCTCCGCCGGGACTAGGTGAGCAGTACTTC.

This clone was counted only a few times. The chain employs TRBV28 and TRBJ1-1; a weak D match, TRBD1 (5 bases). CDR3 length: 12 amino acids. Trimming cost V 8 bases and J 2 bases, with 9 bases left between them. Per the germline V gene, CDR1 is MDHEN and CDR2 is SYDVKM. CDR3 sequence: CASDSANTEAFF. CDR3 sequence (DNA): TGTGCCAGCGACAGTGCAAACACTGAAGCTTTCTTT.

This chain joins TRBV11-2 and TRBJ1-2, with 8 bases fitting TRBD1. The trim removed 0 bases at V and 4 bases at J, leaving 4 bases unmatched. Germline V lookup: CDR1 SGHAT, CDR2 FQNNGV. The CDR3 sequence is 15 residues long. CDR3 in amino acids: CASSLDRTGLYGYTF. CDR3 DNA: TGTGCCAGCAGCTTAGACCGGACAGGGCTCTATGGCTACACCTTC.

The chain uses TRBV6-5 and TRBJ2-1, with D possibly matching TRBD1 (6 bases). The CDR3 consists of 15 residues. The germline gives CDR1 MNHEY, CDR2 SVGAGI. V was shortened by 6 bases and J by 4 bases, with 16 bases between the two germline ends. The CDR3 loop is CASRETGGSYNEQFF. Here the CDR3 DNA reads TGTGCCAGCAGGGAGACAGGAGGATCTTACAATGAGCAGTTCTTC.

The chain uses TRBV10-3 and TRBJ1-2; TRBD1 aligns across 7 bases. Germline values: CDR1 ENHRY, CDR2 SYGVKD. The CDR3 extends over 14 amino acids. The V segment lost 2 bases and the J segment 8 bases; nucleotides outside the gene matches: 8. This CDR3 reads CAISEAKGAGGYTF. The CDR3 coding sequence is TGTGCCATCAGTGAGGCTAAGGGGGCAGGGGGCTACACCTTC.

The chain joins TRBV7-9 to TRBJ1-1, with D perhaps TRBD1 (6 bases). Trimming removed 4 bases at V and 6 bases at J, with 15 bases between. This CDR3 has 14 amino acids. In germline, CDR1 is SEHNR, CDR2 FQNEAQ (reference sequence). The CDR3, as DNA: TGTGCCAGCAGCTCCCAGACCAGACAGGCTGAAGCTTTCTTT. Encoded protein: CASSSQTRQAEAFF.

Ten or more counts support this clone. V gene TRBV6-6 combines with J gene TRBJ2-1; TRBD2 agrees at 7 bases. CDR1 is MNHNY and CDR2 is SVGAGI in the germline V gene (reference sequence). The V and J ends lost 5 bases and 7 bases, in that order; junction bases with no gene match: 5. The CDR3 loop spans 13 amino acids. This CDR3 reads CASSERDVNEQFF. CDR3 nucleotides: TGTGCCAGCAGTGAGCGGGATGTGAATGAGCAGTTCTTC.

The V and J genes are TRBV5-1 and TRBJ2-7; D may be TRBD1 (7 bases). V lost 0 bases and J lost 2, with 12 bases in between. The germline V gene encodes CDR1 SGHRS and CDR2 YFSETQ. There are 15 residues in the CDR3. CDR3 in DNA: TGCGCCAGCAGCTTGGACAGGGGAGGTGCCTACGAGCAGTACTTC. This codes for CASSLDRGGAYEQYF.

The rearrangement links TRBV9 to TRBJ1-1; D gene uncertain. V was pared by 3 bases and J by 1 base, with 10 bases between. CDR3 size: 14 residues. Germline V gives CDR1 SGDLS, CDR2 YYNGEE. DNA of the CDR3: TGTGCCAGCAGCGGAGAGGGCCCGAACACTGAAGCTTTCTTT. Translation gives CASSGEGPNTEAFF.

About this clone itself: Its ends do not fully match the called genes, so a read error is possible. The gene calls are TRBV30 and TRBJ1-4; no clear D. The CDR3 length is 11 residues. CDR1 GTSNPN and CDR2 SVGIG come from the germline V gene (reference sequence). CDR3 loop: CAWSVIEKLFF. In nucleotides, the CDR3 is TGTGCCTGGAGTGTGATTGAAAAACTATTTTTT.

The V gene is TRBV5-4, the J gene TRBJ2-1; TRBD2 aligns across 10 bases. Looked up from germline, CDR1 is SGHNT and CDR2 is YYREEE (reference sequence). V was pared by 1 base and J by 5 bases, with 6 bases of the junction left unmatched. This CDR3 is built from 16 residues. This CDR3 is CASSLFGLAVNNEQFF. As DNA, the CDR3 is TGTGCCAGCAGCTTGTTCGGACTAGCGGTAAACAATGAGCAGTTCTTC.

This clone appeared once. The rearrangement joins TRBV11-2 to TRBJ2-5, with D perhaps TRBD1 (6 bases). Germline V gives CDR1 SGHAT, CDR2 FQNNGV. This CDR3 region has 14 residues. The V gene lost 3 bases and the J gene lost 5 bases, with 13 bases spanning the gap. DNA of the CDR3: TGTGCCAGCAGCTTGGGGGCAGGCAGGGAGACCCAGTACTTC. This gives the protein CASSLGAGRETQYF.